These T cell receptor beta chains were read from a single sample in a study of tumor-infiltrating lymphocytes in primary liver carcinoma. TCRdb itself ran the multiplex PCR reads through MiXCR, one entry per CDR3 protein. The sample consists of 80,000 to 100,000 distinct CDR3 sequences, just under 70% of them appearing once. Sample: tumor-adjacent normal liver tissue. Receptors were obtained from a man aged 35 to 55 with primary liver carcinoma and hepatitis B virus infection. The CDR3 runs from the conserved cysteine through the conserved F or W. The D gene is left open where the match is weak. Where a row states a size, it is once, few, many or the class of an expanded clone; other rows omit it.

j_call	d_call	v_call	clone_size	cdr3_nt	cdr3_aa
TRBJ1-3	.	TRBV7-8	.	TGTGCCGGCAGCTTAGTCTTTTCCACTGGAAACACCATATATTTT	CAGSLVFSTGNTIYF
TRBJ2-1	.	TRBV4-1	.	TGCACCAGTAGCCTTTATGACAATGAGCAGTTCTTC	CTSSLYDNEQFF
TRBJ2-3	TRBD2	TRBV15	.	TGTGCCACCAGCAGACCCCCCGGGGGGTTAGATACGCAGTATTTT	CATSRPPGGLDTQYF
TRBJ2-2	.	TRBV29-1	.	TGCAGCGCTGAAGACGCCGCAGGAGTCCCCGGGGAGCTGTTTTTT	CSAEDAAGVPGELFF
TRBJ1-2	TRBD1	TRBV6-5	once	TGTGCCAGCAGTATTCTTACAGGGGCTTATGGCTACACCTTC	CASSILTGAYGYTF
TRBJ2-1	.	TRBV11-2	.	TGTGTCAGCAGCTTGGCTAGCGTTTACAATGAGCAGTTCTTC	CVSSLASVYNEQFF
TRBJ2-2	TRBD2	TRBV10-2	.	TGCGAGAGCAGTGGCCCGGGACTAGCGGGCCTTCCGAACACCGGGGAGCTGTTTTTT	CESSGPGLAGLPNTGELFF
TRBJ1-2	.	TRBV12-3/TRBV12-4	many	TGTGCCAGCAGTTTAGTCGACAGGTCTGGCTACACCTTC	CASSLVDRSGYTF
TRBJ2-4	TRBD1	TRBV7-8	once	TGTGCCAGCAACTTAGCGGCAGGACAGGGGATCCTTTTCTTC	CASNLAAGQGILFF
TRBJ2-6	TRBD1	TRBV28	.	TGTGCCAGCAGTCCAGGGACAGCTGGGGCCAACGTCCTGACTTTC	CASSPGTAGANVLTF
TRBJ2-5	.	TRBV4-1	.	TGCGCCTGCGGCCAAGCGGGACAGCGATTCCAAGAGACCCAGTACTTC	CACGQAGQRFQETQYF
TRBJ2-2	TRBD2	TRBV7-6	.	TGTGCCAGCAGCACACTAGCGGGAGGGTTTAACACCGGGGAGCTGTTTTTT	CASSTLAGGFNTGELFF
TRBJ2-2	TRBD1	TRBV30	many	TGTGCCTGGGGTCCAGGACAGGTCCTTATCGGGGAGCTGTTTTTT	CAWGPGQVLIGELFF
TRBJ2-3	TRBD2	TRBV12-5	many	TGTGCTAGTGGTTTGGGGACTAGCGGGACAGATACGCAGTATTTT	CASGLGTSGTDTQYF
TRBJ2-1	.	TRBV14	many	TGTGCCAGCAAAAAGCTCGGCGGCTACAATGAGCAGTTCTTC	CASKKLGGYNEQFF
TRBJ2-2	.	TRBV5-4	many	TGTGCCAGCAGACGAAATGACGGGAACACCGGGGAGCTGTTTTTT	CASRRNDGNTGELFF
TRBJ2-2	.	TRBV11-2	.	TGTGCCAGCAGCTTTGGTCGGGACATGGTCAGCACCGGGGAGCTGTTTTTT	CASSFGRDMVSTGELFF
TRBJ2-1	.	TRBV11-2	.	TGTGCCAGCAGTTTAGGCTGGATTAGGGACTACAATGAGCAGTTCTTC	CASSLGWIRDYNEQFF
TRBJ1-2	.	TRBV29-1	.	TGCAGTGTTTCTCGATGGAGACCCTATGGCTACACCTTC	CSVSRWRPYGYTF
TRBJ1-2	.	TRBV28	few	TGTGCCAGCAGTTTCCTGACAGCTAATAACTATGGCTACACCTTC	CASSFLTANNYGYTF
TRBJ2-5	.	TRBV11-1	.	TGCCCCAGCAGCCCGCCCCTGGAGGTCAGGAAGGACTTCCAAGAGACCCAGTACTTC	CPSSPPLEVRKDFQETQYF
TRBJ2-5	.	TRBV11-1	.	TGTACCGGCAGCACAACGAGGGATGAGACCCAGTACTTC	CTGSTTRDETQYF
TRBJ2-1	.	TRBV11-3	.	TGTACCAGCAGCTCACTAGCAGGAGAGGGTGAGCAGTTCTTC	CTSSSLAGEGEQFF
TRBJ2-1	.	TRBV7-6	few	TGTGCCAGCAGCCTGATGGGGGGACCTACAAGTGAGCAGTTCTTC	CASSLMGGPTSEQFF
TRBJ2-3	TRBD1	TRBV7-3	many	TGTGCCAGCAGCTATGGACAGGGGGCATGGGATACGCAGTATTTT	CASSYGQGAWDTQYF
TRBJ2-3	TRBD2	TRBV5-4	many	TGTGCCAGCAGCGCCCGACTAGCGGGATTCACAGATACGCAGTATTTT	CASSARLAGFTDTQYF
TRBJ2-1	.	TRBV12-3/TRBV12-4	many	TGTGCCAGCAGTTTCGGGGTGGGCGGTTACAATGAGCAGTTCTTC	CASSFGVGGYNEQFF
TRBJ2-7	.	TRBV6-5	many	TGTGCCAGCAGTTACTCGGCAGACTACGAGCAGTACTTC	CASSYSADYEQYF
TRBJ2-7	.	TRBV11-1	.	TGTGCCAGGATCTTAAGATCGCCCTACGAACAGTACTTC	CARILRSPYEQYF
TRBJ2-2	.	TRBV29-1	.	TGTAGTGGGTGGCGGGTAAACACCGGGGAGTTGTTTTTT	CSGWRVNTGELFF
TRBJ2-3	.	TRBV9	.	TGTGCCAGCAGCGCCGGAGACTACGGGAGCACAGATACGCAGTATTTT	CASSAGDYGSTDTQYF
TRBJ2-3	.	TRBV6-4	.	TGTGCCAACAGTAGCCTAGGACAGACCACAGATACGCAGTATTTT	CANSSLGQTTDTQYF
TRBJ2-7	TRBD2	TRBV11-2	.	TGTACCAGCAGCAAACAGACTAGCTTCGAGCAGTACTTC	CTSSKQTSFEQYF
TRBJ2-2	TRBD2	TRBV7-9	.	TGTGCCAGCAGCTTGCGGGAGATGTTCGCCGGGGAGCTGTTTTTT	CASSLREMFAGELFF
TRBJ1-2	.	TRBV11-2	once	TGTGCCAGCAGCTTAGGACTGGAGAGGAATGGCTACACCTTC	CASSLGLERNGYTF
TRBJ2-7	.	TRBV29-1	.	TGTAGCGTCATACTACAGGGAGAGTACGAGCAGTACTTC	CSVILQGEYEQYF
TRBJ2-3	TRBD2	TRBV10-2	.	TGCACCAGCAGTGGATGGACTAGCGGGAGAGGGGCGGATACGCAGTATTTT	CTSSGWTSGRGADTQYF